The sequence of this TCR beta chain was determined in a study of metastatic and nonmetastatic thyroid tumors. TCRdb reanalyzed the PCR reads with MiXCR. There are tens of thousands of clones in the sample; around 15% occur only once, and less than 9.5% lies in the top ten. Notes on this clone: Its antigen is still unknown. Other DNA sequences in this sample translate to the same CDR3.

Germline V gene sequence: CDR1 SGHTA, CDR2 FQGNSA. Trimming removed 4 bases from V and 7 bases from J; junction bases left unmatched: 5. This CDR3 contains 15 residues. Thyroid surgery had not been preceded by any treatment in any patient. Overall study findings and caveats: Benign nodules reportedly had significantly lower TCR beta diversity than malignant thyroid tumors in blood and tumor.

The clonotype comes from a male donor with papillary thyroid cancer or a benign thyroid nodule (not recorded which). Some clones in this sample may be carry-over from other donors' samples. The J gene is TRBJ2-7, the V gene TRBV7-2; 15 bases line up with TRBD2. The sequenced sample consisted of blood. The CDR3 is CASSSGLAGGGEQYF. In DNA form, the CDR3 reads TGTGCCAGCAGCTCAGGACTAGCGGGGGGGGGTGAGCAGTACTTC.